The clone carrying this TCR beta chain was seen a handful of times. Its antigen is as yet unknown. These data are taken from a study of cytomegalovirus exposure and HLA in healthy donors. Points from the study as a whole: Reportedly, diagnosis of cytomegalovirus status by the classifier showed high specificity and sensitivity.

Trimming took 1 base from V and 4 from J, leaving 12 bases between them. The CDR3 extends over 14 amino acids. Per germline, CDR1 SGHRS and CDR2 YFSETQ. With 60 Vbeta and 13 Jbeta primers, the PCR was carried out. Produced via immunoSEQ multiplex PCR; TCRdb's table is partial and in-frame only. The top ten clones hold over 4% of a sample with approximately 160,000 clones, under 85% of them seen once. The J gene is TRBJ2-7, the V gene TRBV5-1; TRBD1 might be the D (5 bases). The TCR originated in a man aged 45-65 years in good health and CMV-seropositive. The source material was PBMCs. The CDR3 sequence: CASSLRQGGYEQYF. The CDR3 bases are TGCGCCAGCAGCTTGAGGCAGGGCGGTTACGAGCAGTACTTC.